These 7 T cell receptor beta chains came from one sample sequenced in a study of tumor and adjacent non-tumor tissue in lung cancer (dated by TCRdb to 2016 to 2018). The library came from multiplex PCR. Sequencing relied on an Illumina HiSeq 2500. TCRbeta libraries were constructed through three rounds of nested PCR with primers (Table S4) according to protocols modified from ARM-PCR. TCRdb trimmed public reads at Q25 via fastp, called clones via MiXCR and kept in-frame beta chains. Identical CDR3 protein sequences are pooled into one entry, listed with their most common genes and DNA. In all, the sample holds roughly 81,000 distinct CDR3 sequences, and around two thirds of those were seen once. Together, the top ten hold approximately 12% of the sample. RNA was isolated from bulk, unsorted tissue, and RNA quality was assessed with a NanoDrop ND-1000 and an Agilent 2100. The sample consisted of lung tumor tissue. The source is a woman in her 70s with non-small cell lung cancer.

CDR3 DNA sequence: TGTGCCAGCAGCCAAGACTGGCTAGCGGACTACAATGAGCAGTTCTTC. Translating it yields CASSQDWLADYNEQFF. The genes are TRBV4-2 and TRBJ2-1, with 7 bases identical to TRBD2. The CDR3 is 16 amino acids. The V and J ends lost 0 bases and 3 bases, in that order; junction bases with no gene match: 5. Per germline, CDR1 LGHNA and CDR2 YNFKEQ.

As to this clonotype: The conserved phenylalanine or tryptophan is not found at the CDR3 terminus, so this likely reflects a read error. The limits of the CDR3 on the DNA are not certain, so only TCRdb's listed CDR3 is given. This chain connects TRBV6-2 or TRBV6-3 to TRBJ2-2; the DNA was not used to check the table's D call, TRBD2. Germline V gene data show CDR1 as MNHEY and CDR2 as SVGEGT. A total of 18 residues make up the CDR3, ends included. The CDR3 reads CASSQHPGLAENTGELFL.

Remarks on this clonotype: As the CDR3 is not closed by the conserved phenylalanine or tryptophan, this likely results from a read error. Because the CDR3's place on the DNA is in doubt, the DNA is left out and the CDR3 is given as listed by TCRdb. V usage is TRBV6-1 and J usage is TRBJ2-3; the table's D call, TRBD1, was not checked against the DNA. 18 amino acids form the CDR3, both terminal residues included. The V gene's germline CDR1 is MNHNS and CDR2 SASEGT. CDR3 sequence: CASSEWDGSNSYTDTEYL.

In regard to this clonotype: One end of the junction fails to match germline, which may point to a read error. The CDR3 DNA sequence: TGTGCCAGCAGCTGGAGACTAGCGGGAGATCCGAACACCGGGGAGCTATTTTTT. This translates into CASSWRLAGDPNTGELFF. The chain recombines TRBV7-2 with TRBJ2-2; 12 bases are shared with TRBD2. CDR1 and CDR2 from the germline V gene are SGHTA and FQGNSA. The CDR3 extends over 18 amino acids.

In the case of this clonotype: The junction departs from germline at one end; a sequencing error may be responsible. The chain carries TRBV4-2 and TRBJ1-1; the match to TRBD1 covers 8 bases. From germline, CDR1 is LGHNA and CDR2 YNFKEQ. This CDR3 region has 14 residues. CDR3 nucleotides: TGTGCCGGCAGCCCGGACAGGGTGAACACTGAAGCTTTCTTT. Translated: CAGSPDRVNTEAFF.

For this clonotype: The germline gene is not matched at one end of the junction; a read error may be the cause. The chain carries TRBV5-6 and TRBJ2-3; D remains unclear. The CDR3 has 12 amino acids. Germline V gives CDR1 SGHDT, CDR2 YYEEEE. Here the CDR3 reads CTSIFPTDTQYF. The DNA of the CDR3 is TGTACCAGCATCTTCCCCACAGATACGCAGTATTTT.

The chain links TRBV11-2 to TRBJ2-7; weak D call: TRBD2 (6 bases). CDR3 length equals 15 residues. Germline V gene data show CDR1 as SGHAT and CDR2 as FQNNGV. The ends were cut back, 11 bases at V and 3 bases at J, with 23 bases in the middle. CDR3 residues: CAGNPGGTVVYEQYF. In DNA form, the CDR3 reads TGTGCCGGCAACCCAGGCGGGACGGTCGTCTACGAGCAGTACTTC.